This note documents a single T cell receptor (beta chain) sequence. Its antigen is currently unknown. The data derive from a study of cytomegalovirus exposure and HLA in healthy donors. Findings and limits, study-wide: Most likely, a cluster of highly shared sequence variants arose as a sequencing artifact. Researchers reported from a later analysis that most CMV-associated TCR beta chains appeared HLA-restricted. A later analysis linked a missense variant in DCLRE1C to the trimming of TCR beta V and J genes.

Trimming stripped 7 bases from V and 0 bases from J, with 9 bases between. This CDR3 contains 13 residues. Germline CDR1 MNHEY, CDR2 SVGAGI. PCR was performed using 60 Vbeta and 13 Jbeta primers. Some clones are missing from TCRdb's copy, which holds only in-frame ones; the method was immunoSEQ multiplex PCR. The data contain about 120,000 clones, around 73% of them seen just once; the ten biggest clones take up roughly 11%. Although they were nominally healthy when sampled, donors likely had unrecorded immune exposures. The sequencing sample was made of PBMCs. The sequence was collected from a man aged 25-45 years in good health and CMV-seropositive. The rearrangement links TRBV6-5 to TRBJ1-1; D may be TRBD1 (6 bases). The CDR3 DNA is TGTGCCAGCAAGACAGGCATGAACACTGAAGCTTTCTTT. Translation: CASKTGMNTEAFF.